Listed below are T cell receptor beta chains from one sample, sequenced in a study of blood T cell repertoires in COVID-19. Sequenced by immunoSEQ multiplex PCR; TCRdb stores in-frame clones only, minus some. The table includes more than 15,000 clones, around four fifths detected once. Sequencing was done on a sample of peripheral blood. These receptors were taken from a man between 60 and 75 years old with active or convalescent COVID-19. Each CDR3 is given with its conserved first and last residue. D genes are given only for firm matches. Clone size is shown for a subset of rows, as once, few, many or a class of expanded clone.

size	D	V	J	DNA	CDR3
many	-	TRBV6-5	TRBJ1-2	TGTGCCAGCAAACCCGGAGGGGTTGGCTATGGCTACACCTTC	CASKPGGVGYGYTF
-	-	TRBV28	TRBJ2-5	TGTGCCAGCAGTTTACGGTACCAAGAGACCCAGTACTTC	CASSLRYQETQYF
-	-	TRBV6-5	TRBJ1-2	TGTGCCAGCAGTACCACAGGGAAGCGAGAGGGCTACACCTTC	CASSTTGKREGYTF
-	-	TRBV4-1	TRBJ2-1	TGCGCCAGCAGCCAAGATCTAGGGCGGGGCCTCTCCTACAATGAGCAGTTCTTC	CASSQDLGRGLSYNEQFF
-	TRBD2	TRBV19	TRBJ2-3	TGTGCCAGTAGTATTCTGACTAGCGGGACAGATACGCAGTATTTT	CASSILTSGTDTQYF
-	-	TRBV5-1	TRBJ2-1	TGCGCCAGCAGCTTGGGTAGCAGTGACAATGAGCAGTTCTTC	CASSLGSSDNEQFF
-	-	TRBV6-1	TRBJ1-1	TGTGCCAGCAGTGAAGGTGGGGAACAGCGGGCTTTCTTT	CASSEGGEQRAFF
-	TRBD1	TRBV4-1	TRBJ1-1	TGCGCCAGCAGCCCCACCGGACAGGGGACTGAAGCTTTCTTT	CASSPTGQGTEAFF
-	TRBD2	TRBV27	TRBJ2-2	TGTGCCAGCAGGAGCGGGGCGAACACCGGGGAGCTGTTTTTT	CASRSGANTGELFF
-	-	TRBV7-8	TRBJ1-2	TGTGCCAGCAGCCCCCGAAGGGGAAGTAATGAAGACTACACCTTC	CASSPRRGSNEDYTF
-	TRBD1	TRBV24-1	TRBJ2-3	TGTGCCACCAGTACTACAGGGGGCGTGCAGTATTTT	CATSTTGGVQYF
few	TRBD2	TRBV7-9	TRBJ2-3	TGTGCCAGCAGCCCCGGGACTAGCCGCGATACGCAGTATTTT	CASSPGTSRDTQYF
few	-	TRBV10-3	TRBJ2-1	TGTGCCATCAGTTACTCCGTCCTTTACAATGAGCAGTTCTTC	CAISYSVLYNEQFF
-	-	TRBV5-4	TRBJ2-3	TGTGCCAGCAGCTTGGGGGGGGGCGGAGGAGATACGCAGTATTTT	CASSLGGGGGDTQYF
-	-	TRBV4-2	TRBJ2-7	TGTGCCAGCAGCCCAGATCGCGAAGGCGGTAAGAAGCAGTACTTC	CASSPDREGGKKQYF
-	TRBD2	TRBV7-9	TRBJ2-7	TGTGCCAGCAGCTCCCTAGCGGGTAAGAGCTCCTACGAGCAGTACTTC	CASSSLAGKSSYEQYF
few	TRBD1	TRBV7-8	TRBJ1-4	TGTGCCAGCAGCCCCCACAGGGGGCCACGCACTAATGAAAAACTGTTTTTT	CASSPHRGPRTNEKLFF
-	-	TRBV21-1	TRBJ1-2	TGTGCCAGCAGGACTCCGGACAGGGCAGCTAACTATGGCTACACCTTC	CASRTPDRAANYGYTF
-	TRBD2	TRBV9	TRBJ2-7	TGTGCCAGCAGCGTAGCTCCGAGCGGGGCATACGAGCAGTACTTC	CASSVAPSGAYEQYF
once	-	TRBV2	TRBJ1-2	TGTGCCAGCAGTCGGCAGGAGGGTGGCTACACCTTC	CASSRQEGGYTF
few	TRBD1	TRBV7-9	TRBJ1-3	TGTGCCAGCAGCTACAGGGGCGGCTCTGGAAACACCATATATTTT	CASSYRGGSGNTIYF
once	TRBD2	TRBV6-1	TRBJ2-5	TGTGCCAGCAGTGAAGGGAGGAGTAGCGGGACCGCTGAAGAGACCCAGTACTTC	CASSEGRSSGTAEETQYF
few	-	TRBV4-2	TRBJ2-1	TGTGCCAGCAGCCAAGATCGTGACAATGAGCAGTTCTTC	CASSQDRDNEQFF
-	TRBD2	TRBV6-5	TRBJ2-3	TGTGCCAGCAGTTACACCGAGGCGGGGGGGCGAGGTACGCAGTATTTT	CASSYTEAGGRGTQYF
-	-	TRBV5-6	TRBJ1-3	TGTGCCAGCAGCTTGGGGTTTACAGGATCGGAGGGAAACACCATATATTTT	CASSLGFTGSEGNTIYF
-	TRBD2	TRBV5-4	TRBJ2-1	TGTGCCAGCAGCTTGGCTAGCGGGAGGGCCAACGGCGTCGATGAGCAGTTCTTC	CASSLASGRANGVDEQFF
-	TRBD1	TRBV3-1/TRBV3-2	TRBJ1-2	TGTGCCAGCAGCCACGCAAGACAGGGAAGGAGCTACACCTTC	CASSHARQGRSYTF
-	-	TRBV18	TRBJ1-1	TGTGCCACCCGACCGCCTCGGGTCATGAACACTGAAGCTTTCTTT	CATRPPRVMNTEAFF
-	-	TRBV6-1	TRBJ2-6	TGTGCCAGCAGTGAGCTCCTACTTTCTAATCCATCTGGGGCCAACGTCCTGACTTTC	CASSELLLSNPSGANVLTF
-	-	TRBV2	TRBJ2-6	TGTGCCAGCAGTGAAAGGGCAGGGTCCGGTGGGGCCAACGTCCTGACTTTC	CASSERAGSGGANVLTF
-	TRBD2	TRBV14	TRBJ2-1	TGTGCCAGCAGCCAAATGCGGGAGAAGTTCTTC	CASSQMREKFF
-	-	TRBV11-2	TRBJ2-6	TGTGCCAGCAGCTTTCGGGGACTGGGAACCTCTGGGGCCAACGTCCTGACTTTC	CASSFRGLGTSGANVLTF
few	-	TRBV3-1/TRBV3-2	TRBJ1-3	TGTGCCAGCAGCCAATCAGGGATGGATGGAAACACCATATATTTT	CASSQSGMDGNTIYF
-	TRBD2	TRBV10-3	TRBJ2-4	TGTGCCATCAGTGAGTCGCTAGCGGGAGCCAAAAACATTCAGTACTTC	CAISESLAGAKNIQYF
-	-	TRBV12-3/TRBV12-4	TRBJ2-2	TGTGCCAGCAGTTCGACTTTCACCGGGGAGCTGTTTTTT	CASSSTFTGELFF
once	-	TRBV3-1/TRBV3-2	TRBJ2-1	TGTGCCAGCACAGGAAACTCCTACAATGAGCAGTTCTTC	CASTGNSYNEQFF
-	TRBD1	TRBV11-2	TRBJ1-2	TGTGCCAGCAGCTTAGGCATCCAGGGGGCGGAGGGCTACACCTTC	CASSLGIQGAEGYTF
-	TRBD1	TRBV10-3	TRBJ1-5	TGTGCCATCAGTGAGACAGGGGGTTATAGCAATCAGCCCCAGCATTTT	CAISETGGYSNQPQHF
few	-	TRBV24-1	TRBJ1-5	TGTGCCACCAGTGATTTTTATAGCAATCAGCCCCAGCATTTT	CATSDFYSNQPQHF
-	-	TRBV11-2	TRBJ1-2	TGTGCCAGCAGCTTTGGCCACAGTACGGACTATGGCTACACCTTC	CASSFGHSTDYGYTF
-	-	TRBV19	TRBJ2-3	TGTGCCAGTAGTCCCTCGGGGGTCCTTAGGAATACGCAGTATTTT	CASSPSGVLRNTQYF
few	-	TRBV6-5	TRBJ1-5	TGTGCCAGCAGTTCGACGGACAGTTTCAATCAGCCCCAGCATTTT	CASSSTDSFNQPQHF
-	-	TRBV24-1	TRBJ2-2	TGTGCCACCAGTGATTCCGGGTCTCAGACCGGGGAGCTGTTTTTT	CATSDSGSQTGELFF
-	-	TRBV2	TRBJ1-1	TGTGCCAGCAGTGGCAGCAGGTCGAACACTGAAGCTTTCTTT	CASSGSRSNTEAFF
-	TRBD2	TRBV5-1	TRBJ2-1	TGCGCCAGCAGCTTGGACGGGGGGGAATACAATGAGCAGTTCTTC	CASSLDGGEYNEQFF
few	-	TRBV3-1/TRBV3-2	TRBJ2-5	TGTGCCAGCAGCCAGGGCGGGGAAGAGACCCAGTACTTC	CASSQGGEETQYF
few	TRBD1	TRBV30	TRBJ1-6	TGTGCCTGGAACACAGGGGGTACGAATAATTCACCCCTCCACTTT	CAWNTGGTNNSPLHF
few	-	TRBV21-1	TRBJ1-5	TGTGCCAGCCCCAAGGGGGCCGGGGACAATCAGCCCCAGCATTTT	CASPKGAGDNQPQHF
few	-	TRBV9	TRBJ2-2	TGTGCCAGCAGCGTACAGGGCACCGGGGAGCTGTTTTTT	CASSVQGTGELFF
-	-	TRBV7-2	TRBJ2-3	TGTGCCAGCAGCTCACAGGGCGCAGATACGCAGTATTTT	CASSSQGADTQYF
-	-	TRBV7-2	TRBJ1-2	TGTGCCAGCAGCTTAGCAGGGGAATATGGCTACACCTTC	CASSLAGEYGYTF
once	-	TRBV19	TRBJ2-7	TGTGCCAGTAGTGCTACCAGGTTCTACGAGCAGTACTTC	CASSATRFYEQYF
-	TRBD2	TRBV19	TRBJ2-2	TGTGCCAGTAATCGGGCTAGCGGGTCCCTCACCGGGGAGCTGTTTTTT	CASNRASGSLTGELFF